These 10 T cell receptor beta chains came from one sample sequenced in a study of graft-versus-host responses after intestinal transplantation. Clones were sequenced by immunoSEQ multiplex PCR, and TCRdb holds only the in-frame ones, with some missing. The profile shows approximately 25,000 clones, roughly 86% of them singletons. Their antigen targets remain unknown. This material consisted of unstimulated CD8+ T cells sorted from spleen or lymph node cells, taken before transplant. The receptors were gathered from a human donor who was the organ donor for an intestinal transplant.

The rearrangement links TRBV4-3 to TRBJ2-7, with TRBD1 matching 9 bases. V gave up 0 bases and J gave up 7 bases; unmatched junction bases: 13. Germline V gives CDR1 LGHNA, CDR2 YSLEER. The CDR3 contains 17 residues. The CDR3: CASSQEVGTGTLGEQYF. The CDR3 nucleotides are TGCGCCAGCAGCCAAGAGGTAGGGACAGGGACCCTGGGGGAGCAGTACTTC.

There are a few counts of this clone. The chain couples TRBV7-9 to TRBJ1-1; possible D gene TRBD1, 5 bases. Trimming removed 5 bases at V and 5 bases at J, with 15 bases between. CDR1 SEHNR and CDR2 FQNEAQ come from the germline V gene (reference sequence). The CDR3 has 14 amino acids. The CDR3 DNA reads TGTGCCAGCAGCCGAGCCGGGGCGGGAACTGAAGCTTTCTTT. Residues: CASSRAGAGTEAFF. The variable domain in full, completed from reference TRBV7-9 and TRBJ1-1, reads DTGVSQNPRHKITKRGQNVTFRCDPISEHNRLYWYRQTLGQGPEFLTYFQNEAQLEKSRLLSDRFSAERPKGSFSTLEIQRTEQGDSAMYLCASSRAGAGTEAFFGQGTRLTVV.

The CDR3 DNA is TGTGCCAGTAGTATGTGGACTAGCGGGATCTCCTACGAGCAGTACTTC. Protein product: CASSMWTSGISYEQYF. This chain joins TRBV19 and TRBJ2-7; 12 bases line up with TRBD2. The germline V gene encodes CDR1 LNHDA and CDR2 SQIVND (reference sequence). This CDR3 region has 16 residues. V shed 3 bases and J 0 bases; nucleotides not matched to a gene: 3.

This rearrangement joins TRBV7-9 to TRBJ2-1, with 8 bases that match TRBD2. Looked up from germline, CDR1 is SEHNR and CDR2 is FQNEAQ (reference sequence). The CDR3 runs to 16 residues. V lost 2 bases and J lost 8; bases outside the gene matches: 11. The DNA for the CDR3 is TGTGCCAGCAGCTTAAAGAGCGGGAGAGTGGGGGATGAGCAGTTCTTC. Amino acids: CASSLKSGRVGDEQFF.

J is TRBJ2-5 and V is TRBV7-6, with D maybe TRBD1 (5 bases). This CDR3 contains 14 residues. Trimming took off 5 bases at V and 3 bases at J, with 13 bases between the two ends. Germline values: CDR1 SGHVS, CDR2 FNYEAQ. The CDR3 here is CASSPRGREETQYF. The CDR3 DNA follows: TGTGCCAGCAGCCCCCGCGGCAGGGAAGAGACCCAGTACTTC. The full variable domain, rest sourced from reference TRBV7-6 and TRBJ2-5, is GAGVSQSPRYKVTKRGQDVALRCDPISGHVSLYWYRQALGQGPEFLTYFNYEAQQDKSGLPNDRFSAERPEGSISTLTIQRTEQRDSAMYRCASSPRGREETQYFGPGTRLLVL.

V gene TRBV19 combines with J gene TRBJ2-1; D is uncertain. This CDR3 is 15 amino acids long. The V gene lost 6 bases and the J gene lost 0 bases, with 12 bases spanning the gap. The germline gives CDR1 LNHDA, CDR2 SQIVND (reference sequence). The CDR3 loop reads CASSLMTSSYNEQFF. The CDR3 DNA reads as TGTGCCAGTAGCCTAATGACAAGCTCCTACAATGAGCAGTTCTTC. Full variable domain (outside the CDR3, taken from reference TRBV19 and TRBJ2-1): DGGITQSPKYLFRKEGQNVTLSCEQNLNHDAMYWYRQDPGQGLRLIYYSQIVNDFQKGDIAEGYSVSREKKESFPLTVTSAQKNPTAFYLCASSLMTSSYNEQFFGPGTRLTVL.

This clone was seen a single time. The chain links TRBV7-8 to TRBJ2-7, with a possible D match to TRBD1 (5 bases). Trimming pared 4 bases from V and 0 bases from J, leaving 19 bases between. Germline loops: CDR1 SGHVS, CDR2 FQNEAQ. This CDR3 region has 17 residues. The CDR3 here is CASSSSEVTATSYEQYF. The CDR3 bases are TGTGCCAGCAGCTCTTCCGAAGTGACAGCTACCTCCTACGAGCAGTACTTC.

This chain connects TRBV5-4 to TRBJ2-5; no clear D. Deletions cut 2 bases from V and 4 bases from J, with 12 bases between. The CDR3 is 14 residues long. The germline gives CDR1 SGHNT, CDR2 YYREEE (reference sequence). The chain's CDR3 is CASSFLKERETQYF. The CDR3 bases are TGTGCCAGCAGCTTTTTAAAGGAGCGAGAGACCCAGTACTTC.

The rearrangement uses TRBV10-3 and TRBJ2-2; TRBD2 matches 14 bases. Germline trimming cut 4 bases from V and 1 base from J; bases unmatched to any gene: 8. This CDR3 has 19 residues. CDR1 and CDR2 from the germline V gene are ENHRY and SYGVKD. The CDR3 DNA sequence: TGTGCCATCAGTGTTCCGCCCGGGACTAGCGGGGGGAACACCGGGGAGCTGTTTTTT. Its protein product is CAISVPPGTSGGNTGELFF.

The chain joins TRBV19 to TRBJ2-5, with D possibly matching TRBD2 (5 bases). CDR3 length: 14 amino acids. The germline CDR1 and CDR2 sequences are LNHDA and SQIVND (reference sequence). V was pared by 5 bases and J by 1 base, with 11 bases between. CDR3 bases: TGTGCCAGTAGTCCCGGACTGCTCCAAGAGACCCAGTACTTC. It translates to CASSPGLLQETQYF.